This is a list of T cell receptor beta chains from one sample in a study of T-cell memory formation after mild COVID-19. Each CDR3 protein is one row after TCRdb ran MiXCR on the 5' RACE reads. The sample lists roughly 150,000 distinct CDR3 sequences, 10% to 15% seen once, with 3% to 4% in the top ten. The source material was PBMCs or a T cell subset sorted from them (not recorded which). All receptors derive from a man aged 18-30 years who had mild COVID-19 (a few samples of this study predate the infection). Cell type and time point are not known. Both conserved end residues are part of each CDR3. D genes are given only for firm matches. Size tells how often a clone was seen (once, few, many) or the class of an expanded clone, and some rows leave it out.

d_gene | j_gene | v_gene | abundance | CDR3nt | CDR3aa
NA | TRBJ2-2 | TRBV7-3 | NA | TGTGCCAGCAGCTTAACCCGAACCGGGGAGCTGTTTTTT | CASSLTRTGELFF
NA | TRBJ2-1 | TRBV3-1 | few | TGTGCCAGCAGCCAGGGGCCTCAAGGGCCTGCTTACAATGAGCAGTTCTTC | CASSQGPQGPAYNEQFF
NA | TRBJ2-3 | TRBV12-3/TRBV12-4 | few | TGTGCCAGCAGCCGTGACATCGCAGATACGCAGTATTTT | CASSRDIADTQYF
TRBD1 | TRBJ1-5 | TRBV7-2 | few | TGTGCCAGCAGCCCGAGACAGGGGGGGCAGCCCCAGCATTTT | CASSPRQGGQPQHF
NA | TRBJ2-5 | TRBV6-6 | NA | TGTGCCAGCAGTTACTCGGGGACTGGGACCCAGTACTTC | CASSYSGTGTQYF
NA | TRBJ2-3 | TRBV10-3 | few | TGTGCCATCAGTGAGGTCCGCACAGATACGCAGTATTTT | CAISEVRTDTQYF
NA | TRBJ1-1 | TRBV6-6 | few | TGTGCCAGCAGCCGCTTGGGGAGGGCTACCGCCTTTGAAGCTTTCTTT | CASSRLGRATAFEAFF
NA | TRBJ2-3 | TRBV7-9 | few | TGTGCCAGCAGCTTTCCGGGTCCCCGCACAGATACGCAGTATTTT | CASSFPGPRTDTQYF
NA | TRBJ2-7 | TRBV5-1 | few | TGCGCCAGCAGCCGGCCGGGGGCAGAGAGCTACGAGCAGTACTTC | CASSRPGAESYEQYF
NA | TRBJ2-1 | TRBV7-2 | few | TGTGCCAGCAGCTTAGCGGGGGGGCCCAATGAGCAGTTCTTC | CASSLAGGPNEQFF
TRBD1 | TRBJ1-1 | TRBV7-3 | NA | TGTGCCAGCAGTCGAACCGGGACAGGGGGCACTGAAGCTTTCTTT | CASSRTGTGGTEAFF
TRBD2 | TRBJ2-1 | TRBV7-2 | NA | TGTGCCAGCAGCTCTAGCGGGACCCGATACAATGAGCAGTTCTTC | CASSSSGTRYNEQFF
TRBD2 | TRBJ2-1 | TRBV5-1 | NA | TGCGCCAGCAGCTTTGCTCTAGCGGGGTACAATGAGCAGTTCTTC | CASSFALAGYNEQFF
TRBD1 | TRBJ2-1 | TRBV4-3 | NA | TGCGCCAGCAGCCAAGGGACAGGGGGTCACAATGAGCAGTTCTTC | CASSQGTGGHNEQFF
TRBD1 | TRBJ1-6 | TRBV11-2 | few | TGTGCCAGCAGCCAGGACAGGTTTAATTCACCCCTCCACTTT | CASSQDRFNSPLHF
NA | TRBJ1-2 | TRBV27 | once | TGTGCCAGCAGTTTATCGAAGGGGCAAGGTGGCTACACCTTC | CASSLSKGQGGYTF
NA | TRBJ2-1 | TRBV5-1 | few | TGCGCCAGCAGCGACGGACGCGAAGCCCACAATGAGCAGTTCTTC | CASSDGREAHNEQFF
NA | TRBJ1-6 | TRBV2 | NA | TGTGCCAGCAGTGAAGCAAGGAATTCACCCCTCCACTTT | CASSEARNSPLHF
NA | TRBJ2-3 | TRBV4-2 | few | TGTGCCAGCAGCCAAGGAAGCGGGCTCACAGATACGCAGTATTTT | CASSQGSGLTDTQYF
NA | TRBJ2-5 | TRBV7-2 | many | TGTGCCAGCAGCTCAAACCCCGGGGCAGAGACCCAGTACTTC | CASSSNPGAETQYF
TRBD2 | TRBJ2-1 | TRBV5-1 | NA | TGCGCCAGCAGCGGCCTAGCGGGCTCCTACAATGAGCAGTTCTTC | CASSGLAGSYNEQFF
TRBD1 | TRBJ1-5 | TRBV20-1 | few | TGCAGTGCTGCGGGGACAGGGGGCCATCAGCCCCAGCATTTT | CSAAGTGGHQPQHF
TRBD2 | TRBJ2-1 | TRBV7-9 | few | TGTGCCAGCAGCTTTAGCGGGAGCTCCTACAATGAGCAGTTCTTC | CASSFSGSSYNEQFF
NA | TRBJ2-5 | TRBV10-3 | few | TGTGCCATCAGCATCGCGGGGCAAGCGGGAGAGACCCAGTACTTC | CAISIAGQAGETQYF
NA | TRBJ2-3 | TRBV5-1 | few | TGCGCCAGCGCCCGTGGGACCAACTCGGATACGCAGTATTTT | CASARGTNSDTQYF
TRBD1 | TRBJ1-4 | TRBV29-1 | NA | TGCAGCGTAGGGGACAGGTCTAATGAAAAACTGTTTTTT | CSVGDRSNEKLFF
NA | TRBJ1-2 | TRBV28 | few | TGTGCCAGCAGTTTATATCGGGGGCGCGGCTACACCTTC | CASSLYRGRGYTF
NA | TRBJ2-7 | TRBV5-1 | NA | TGCGCCAGCAGCCCCGTCGAGGGGGCCTACGAGCAGTACTTC | CASSPVEGAYEQYF
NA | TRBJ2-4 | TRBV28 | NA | TGTGCCAGCAGTTTTCGGCCGGGCTCCTCCAAAAACATTCAGTACTTC | CASSFRPGSSKNIQYF
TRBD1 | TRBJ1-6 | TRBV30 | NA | TGTGCCTGGGGGACAGGGCCCGTGAATTCACCCCTCCACTTT | CAWGTGPVNSPLHF
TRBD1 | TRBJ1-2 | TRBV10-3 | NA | TGTGCCATCAGTGAGTCGGGACAGGGGTCTTACTATGGCTACACCTTC | CAISESGQGSYYGYTF
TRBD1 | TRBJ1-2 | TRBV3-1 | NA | TGTGCCAGCAGCCTAGACAGGGCGAGGGGCTACACCTTC | CASSLDRARGYTF
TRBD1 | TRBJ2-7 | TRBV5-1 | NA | TGCGCCAGCAGCACGGACAGGGGGTCCGAGCAGTACTTC | CASSTDRGSEQYF
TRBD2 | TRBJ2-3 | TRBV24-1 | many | TGTGCCACCAGTGATCAAGGACTAGCGGGGTTCACAGATACGCAGTATTTT | CATSDQGLAGFTDTQYF
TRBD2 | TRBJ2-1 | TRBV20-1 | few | TGTAGTGCTAGAGAGCGGGGAGGGCACAATGAGCAGTTCTTC | CSARERGGHNEQFF
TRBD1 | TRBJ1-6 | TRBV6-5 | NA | TGTGCCAGCAGTAACGCACACAGGGGTCGATCACCCCTCCACTTT | CASSNAHRGRSPLHF
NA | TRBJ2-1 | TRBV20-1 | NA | TGCAGTGCTAGCCCCTTTAGTGGTGAGCAGTTCTTC | CSASPFSGEQFF
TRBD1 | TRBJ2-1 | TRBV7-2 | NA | TGTGCCAGCAGCTCGGACACAGGGGGCGCTGGGGAGCAGTTCTTC | CASSSDTGGAGEQFF
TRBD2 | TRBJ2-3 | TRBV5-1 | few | TGCGCCAGCAGCTTGAGCGGCCGGGAGGCGGATACGCAGTATTTT | CASSLSGREADTQYF
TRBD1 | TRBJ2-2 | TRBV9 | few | TGTGCCAGCAGCGCGGGGACAGCCAACACCGGGGAGCTGTTTTTT | CASSAGTANTGELFF
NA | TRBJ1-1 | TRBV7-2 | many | TGTGCCAGCAGCTTAGGAGGACTCCTCTTGAACACTGAAGCTTTCTTT | CASSLGGLLLNTEAFF
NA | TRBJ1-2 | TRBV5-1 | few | TGCGCCAGCAGCTTGCAGCCGGTCCCGGGGTCCTATGGCTACACCTTC | CASSLQPVPGSYGYTF
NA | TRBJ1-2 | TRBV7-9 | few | TGTGCCAGCATTGGGGTAAACTATGGCTACACCTTC | CASIGVNYGYTF
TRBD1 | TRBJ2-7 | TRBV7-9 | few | TGTGCCAGCAGCCTGACAGGGATCCACGAGCAGTACTTC | CASSLTGIHEQYF
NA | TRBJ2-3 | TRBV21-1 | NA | TGTGCCAGCAGCAAAGGAGGGAATAGCGAGGATTTCACAGATACGCAGTATTTT | CASSKGGNSEDFTDTQYF
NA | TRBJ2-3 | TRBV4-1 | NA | TGCGCCAGCAGCCAAGAGTCCATTCCTAGCACAGATACGCAGTATTTT | CASSQESIPSTDTQYF
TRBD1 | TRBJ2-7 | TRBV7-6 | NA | TGTGCCAGCAGCTTAGTCGCATTCAGGGACAGGGGATCGGGCGAGCAGTACTTC | CASSLVAFRDRGSGEQYF
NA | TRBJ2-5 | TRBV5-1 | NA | TGCGCCAGCAGCTTGGTGCTCGGCCGACAAGAGACCCAGTACTTC | CASSLVLGRQETQYF
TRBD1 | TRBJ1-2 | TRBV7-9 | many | TGTGCCAGCAGCTTACCCGACAGGGAAGGTGGCTACACCTTC | CASSLPDREGGYTF
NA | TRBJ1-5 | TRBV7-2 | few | TGTGCCAGCAGCGATATCCTTAGGGGAAGCAATAGCAATCAGCCCCAGCATTTT | CASSDILRGSNSNQPQHF
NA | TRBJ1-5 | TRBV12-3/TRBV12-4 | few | TGTGCCAGCAGCTGGACCCATAGCAATCAGCCCCAGCATTTT | CASSWTHSNQPQHF
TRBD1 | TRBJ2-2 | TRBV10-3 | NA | TGTGCCATCTCGGGCAGGACAGGGTCGACCGGGGAGCTGTTTTTT | CAISGRTGSTGELFF
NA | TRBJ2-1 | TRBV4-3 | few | TGCGCCAGCAGCCGAGACCACCGGTGGGGTGACCCCGACTACAATGAGCAGTTCTTC | CASSRDHRWGDPDYNEQFF
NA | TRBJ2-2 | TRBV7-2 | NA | TGTGCCAGCAGCGCCTTGTACGGGGTTGGGGCCGGGGAGCTGTTTTTT | CASSALYGVGAGELFF
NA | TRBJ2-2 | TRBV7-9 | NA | TGTGCCAGCAGCTTGAGTCAGTCCACCGGGGAGCTGTTTTTT | CASSLSQSTGELFF
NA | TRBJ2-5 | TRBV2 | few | TGTGCCTCCAGGGGCAGTCAAGAGACCCAGTACTTC | CASRGSQETQYF
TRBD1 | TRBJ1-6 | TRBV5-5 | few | TGTGCCAGCAGCTTGGGTGGGGACAGAAATTCACCCCTCCACTTT | CASSLGGDRNSPLHF
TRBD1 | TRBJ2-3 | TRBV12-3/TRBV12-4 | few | TGTGCCAGCAGTCATCAGGGGGGACAGGGGTCAGATACGCAGTATTTT | CASSHQGGQGSDTQYF
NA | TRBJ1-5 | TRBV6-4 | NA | TGTGCCAGCAGTGGCCCGGACGGCAACAATCAGCCCCAGCATTTT | CASSGPDGNNQPQHF
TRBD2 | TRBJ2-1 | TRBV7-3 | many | TGTGCCAGCAGCCCTAGCGGTGTTGATGAGCAGTTCTTC | CASSPSGVDEQFF